This T cell receptor (beta chain) was sequenced in a study of cytomegalovirus exposure and HLA in healthy donors. Use of 60 Vbeta and 13 Jbeta primers characterized the PCR. Sequencing used immunoSEQ multiplex PCR; TCRdb keeps in-frame clones, though not all of them. The sample holds 90,000 to 120,000 clones; roughly 80% are singletons and the top ten take around 2.4%. The V end lost 4 bases, the J end lost 8 bases, and 16 bases lay between the germline ends. The CDR3 extends over 14 amino acids. Germline lookup yields CDR1 SGHRS and CDR2 YFSETQ. The sequence came from a man younger than 45 in good health and CMV-seronegative. Sequencing input: PBMCs. The chain links TRBV5-1 to TRBJ2-1; D ambiguous. The DNA of the CDR3 is TGCGCCAGCAGCCAAACACCCCTAGTGTATGAGCAGTTCTTC. It encodes CASSQTPLVYEQFF.